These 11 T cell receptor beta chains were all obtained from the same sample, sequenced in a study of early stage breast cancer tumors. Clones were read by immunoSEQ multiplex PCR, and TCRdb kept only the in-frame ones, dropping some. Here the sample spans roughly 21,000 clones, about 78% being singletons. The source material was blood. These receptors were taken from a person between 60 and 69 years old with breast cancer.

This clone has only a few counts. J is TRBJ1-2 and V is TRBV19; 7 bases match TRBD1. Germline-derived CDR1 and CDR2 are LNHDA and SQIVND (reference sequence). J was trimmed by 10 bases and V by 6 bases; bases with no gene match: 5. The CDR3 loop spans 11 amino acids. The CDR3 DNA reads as TGTGCCAGTAGGTCCACAGGGGACTACACCTTC. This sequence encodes CASRSTGDYTF.

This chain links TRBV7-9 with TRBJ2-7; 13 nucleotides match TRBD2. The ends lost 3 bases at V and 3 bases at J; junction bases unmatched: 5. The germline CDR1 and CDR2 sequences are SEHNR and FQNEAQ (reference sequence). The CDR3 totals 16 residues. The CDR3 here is CASSFGLAGDFYEQYF. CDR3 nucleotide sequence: TGTGCCAGCAGCTTCGGACTAGCGGGAGATTTCTACGAGCAGTACTTC.

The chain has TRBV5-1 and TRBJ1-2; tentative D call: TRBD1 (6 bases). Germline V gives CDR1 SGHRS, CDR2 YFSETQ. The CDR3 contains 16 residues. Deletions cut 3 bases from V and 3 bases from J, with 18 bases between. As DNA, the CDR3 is TGCGCCAGCAGCTCGGGACACGCGATGGGGGACTATGGCTACACCTTC. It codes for CASSSGHAMGDYGYTF.

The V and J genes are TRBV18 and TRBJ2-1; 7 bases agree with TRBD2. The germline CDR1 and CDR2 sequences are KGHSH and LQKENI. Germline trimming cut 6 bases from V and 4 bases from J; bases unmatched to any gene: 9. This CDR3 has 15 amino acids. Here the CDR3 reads CASSPGGMRYNEQFF. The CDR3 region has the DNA TGTGCCAGCTCCCCCGGGGGGATGAGGTACAATGAGCAGTTCTTC.

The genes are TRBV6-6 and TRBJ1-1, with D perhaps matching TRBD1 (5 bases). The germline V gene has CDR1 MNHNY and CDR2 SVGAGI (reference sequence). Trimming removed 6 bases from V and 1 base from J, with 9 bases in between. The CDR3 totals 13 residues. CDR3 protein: CASSLTGNTEAFF. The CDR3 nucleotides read TGTGCCAGCAGCCTTACAGGGAACACTGAAGCTTTCTTT.

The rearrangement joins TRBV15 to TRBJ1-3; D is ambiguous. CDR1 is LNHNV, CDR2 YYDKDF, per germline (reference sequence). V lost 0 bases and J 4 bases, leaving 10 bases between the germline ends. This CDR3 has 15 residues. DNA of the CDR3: TGTGCCACCAGCAGAGATTACGCCCGGGGAAACACCATATATTTT. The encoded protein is CATSRDYARGNTIYF.

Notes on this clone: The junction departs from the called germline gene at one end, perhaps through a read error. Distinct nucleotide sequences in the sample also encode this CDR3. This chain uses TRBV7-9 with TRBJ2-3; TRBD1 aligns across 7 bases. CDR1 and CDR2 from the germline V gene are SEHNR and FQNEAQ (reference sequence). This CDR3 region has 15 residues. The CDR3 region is CASSTGQAIADTQYF. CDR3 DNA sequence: TGTGCCAGCAGCACCGGACAGGCCATCGCAGATACACAGTATTTT.

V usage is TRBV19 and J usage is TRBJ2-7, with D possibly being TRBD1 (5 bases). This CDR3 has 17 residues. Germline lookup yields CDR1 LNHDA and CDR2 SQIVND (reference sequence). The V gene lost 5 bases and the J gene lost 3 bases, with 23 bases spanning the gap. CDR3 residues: CASSFRGTGTGNYEQYF. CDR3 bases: TGTGCCAGTAGTTTTAGGGGAACAGGAACTGGAAACTACGAGCAGTACTTC.

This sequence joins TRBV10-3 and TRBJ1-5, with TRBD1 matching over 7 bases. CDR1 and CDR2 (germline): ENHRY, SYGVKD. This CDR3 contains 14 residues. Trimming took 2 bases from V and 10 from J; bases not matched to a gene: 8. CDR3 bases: TGTGCCATCAGTGAGCCCAGCCAGGGGGAACCCCAGCATTTT. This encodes CAISEPSQGEPQHF.

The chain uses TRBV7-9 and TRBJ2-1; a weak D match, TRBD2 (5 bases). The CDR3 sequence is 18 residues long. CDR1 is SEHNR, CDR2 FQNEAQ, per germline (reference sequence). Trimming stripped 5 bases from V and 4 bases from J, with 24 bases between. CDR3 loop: CASSLSRGWEIHYNEQFF. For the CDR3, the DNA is TGTGCCAGCAGCCTAAGCCGTGGATGGGAGATACATTACAATGAGCAGTTCTTC.

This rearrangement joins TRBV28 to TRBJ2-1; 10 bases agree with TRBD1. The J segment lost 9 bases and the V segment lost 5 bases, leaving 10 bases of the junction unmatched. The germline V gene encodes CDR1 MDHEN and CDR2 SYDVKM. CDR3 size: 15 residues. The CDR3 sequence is CASSLGTGVQGEQFF. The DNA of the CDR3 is TGTGCCAGCAGTCTCGGGACAGGGGTCCAGGGTGAGCAGTTCTTC. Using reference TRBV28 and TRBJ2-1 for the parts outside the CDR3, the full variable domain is DVKVTQSSRYLVKRTGEKVFLECVQDMDHENMFWYRQDPGLGLRLIYFSYDVKMKEKGDIPEGYSVSREKKERFSLILESASTNQTSMYLCASSLGTGVQGEQFFGPGTRLTVL.